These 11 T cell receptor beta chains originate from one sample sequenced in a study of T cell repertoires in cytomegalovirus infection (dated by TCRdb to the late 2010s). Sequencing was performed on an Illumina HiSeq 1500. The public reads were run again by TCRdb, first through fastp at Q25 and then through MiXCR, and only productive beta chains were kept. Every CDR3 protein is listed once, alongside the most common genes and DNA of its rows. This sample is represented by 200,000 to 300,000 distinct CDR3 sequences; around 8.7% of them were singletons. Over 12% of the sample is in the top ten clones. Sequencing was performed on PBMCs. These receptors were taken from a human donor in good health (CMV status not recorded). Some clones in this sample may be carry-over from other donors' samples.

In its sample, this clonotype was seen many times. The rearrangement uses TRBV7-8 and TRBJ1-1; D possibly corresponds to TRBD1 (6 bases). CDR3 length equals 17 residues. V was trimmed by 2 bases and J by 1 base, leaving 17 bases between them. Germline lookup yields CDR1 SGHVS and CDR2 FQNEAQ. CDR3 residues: CASSLLLQTGPNTEAFF. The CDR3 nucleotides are TGTGCCAGCAGCTTATTGCTCCAAACAGGGCCGAACACTGAAGCTTTCTTT.

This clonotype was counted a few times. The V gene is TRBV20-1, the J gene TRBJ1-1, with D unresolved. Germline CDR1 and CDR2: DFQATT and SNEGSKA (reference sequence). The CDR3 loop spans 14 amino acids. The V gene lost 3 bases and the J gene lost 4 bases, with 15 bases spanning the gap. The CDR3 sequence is CSARRSAAVTEAFF. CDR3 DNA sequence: TGCAGTGCTAGGAGGTCGGCGGCAGTCACTGAAGCTTTCTTT.

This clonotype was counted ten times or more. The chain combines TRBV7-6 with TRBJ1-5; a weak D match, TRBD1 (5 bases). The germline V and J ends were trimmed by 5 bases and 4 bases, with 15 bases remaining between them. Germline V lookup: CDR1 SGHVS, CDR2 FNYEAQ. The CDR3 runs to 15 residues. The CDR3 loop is CASSPGRDRNQPQHF. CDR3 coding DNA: TGTGCCAGCAGCCCGGGGCGGGACCGTAATCAGCCCCAGCATTTT.

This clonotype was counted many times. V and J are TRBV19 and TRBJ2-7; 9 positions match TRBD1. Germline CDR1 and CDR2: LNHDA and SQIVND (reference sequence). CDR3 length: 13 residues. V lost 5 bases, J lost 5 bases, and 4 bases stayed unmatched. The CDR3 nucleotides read TGTGCCAGTAGTCCTCGGACAGGGGACGAGCAGTACTTC. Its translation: CASSPRTGDEQYF.

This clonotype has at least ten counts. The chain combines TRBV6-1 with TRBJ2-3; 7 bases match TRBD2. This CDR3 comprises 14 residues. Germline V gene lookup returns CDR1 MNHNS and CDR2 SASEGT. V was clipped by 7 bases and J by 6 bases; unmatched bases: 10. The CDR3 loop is CASIRGGLFDTQYF. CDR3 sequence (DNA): TGTGCCAGCATTCGCGGGGGACTGTTCGATACGCAGTATTTT.

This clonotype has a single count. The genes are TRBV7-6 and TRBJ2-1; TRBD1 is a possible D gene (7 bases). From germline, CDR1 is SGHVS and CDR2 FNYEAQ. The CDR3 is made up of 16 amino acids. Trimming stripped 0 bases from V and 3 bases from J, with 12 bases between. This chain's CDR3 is CASSLAAGQIYNEQFF. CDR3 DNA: TGTGCCAGCAGCTTAGCGGCGGGACAGATCTACAATGAGCAGTTCTTC.

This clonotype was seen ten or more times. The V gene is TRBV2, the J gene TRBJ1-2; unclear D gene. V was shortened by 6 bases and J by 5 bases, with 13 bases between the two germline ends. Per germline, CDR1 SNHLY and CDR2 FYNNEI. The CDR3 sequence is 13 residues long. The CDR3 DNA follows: TGTGCCAGCAGGAAAGACGGAGAGTATGGCTACACCTTC. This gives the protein CASRKDGEYGYTF.

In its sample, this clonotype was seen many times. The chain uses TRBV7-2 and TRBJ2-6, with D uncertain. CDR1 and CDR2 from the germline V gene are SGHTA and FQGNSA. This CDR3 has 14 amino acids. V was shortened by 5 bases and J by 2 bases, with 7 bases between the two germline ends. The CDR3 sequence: CASSAHAGANVLTF. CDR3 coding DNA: TGTGCCAGCAGCGCACATGCTGGGGCCAACGTCCTGACTTTC.

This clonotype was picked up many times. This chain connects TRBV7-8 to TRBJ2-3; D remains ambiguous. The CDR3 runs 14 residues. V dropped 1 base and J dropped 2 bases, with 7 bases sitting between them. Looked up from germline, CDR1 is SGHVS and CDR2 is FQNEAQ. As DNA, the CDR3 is TGTGCCAGCAGCTTAGGACCGATCACAGATACGCAGTATTTT. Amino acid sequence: CASSLGPITDTQYF.

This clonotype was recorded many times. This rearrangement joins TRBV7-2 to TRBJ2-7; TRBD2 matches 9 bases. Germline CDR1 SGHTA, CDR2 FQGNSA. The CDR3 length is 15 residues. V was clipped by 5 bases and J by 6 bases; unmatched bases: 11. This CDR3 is CASSPSGTSRTEQYF. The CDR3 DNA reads TGTGCCAGCAGCCCATCCGGGACTAGCCGTACCGAGCAGTACTTC.

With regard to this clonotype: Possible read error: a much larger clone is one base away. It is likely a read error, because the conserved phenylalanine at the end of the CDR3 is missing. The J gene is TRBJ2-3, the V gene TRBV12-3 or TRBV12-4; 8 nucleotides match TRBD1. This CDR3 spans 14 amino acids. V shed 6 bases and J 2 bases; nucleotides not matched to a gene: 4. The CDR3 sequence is CASSRDRHTDTQYL. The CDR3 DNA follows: TGTGCCAGCAGCAGGGACAGGCACACAGATACGCAGTATTTG.